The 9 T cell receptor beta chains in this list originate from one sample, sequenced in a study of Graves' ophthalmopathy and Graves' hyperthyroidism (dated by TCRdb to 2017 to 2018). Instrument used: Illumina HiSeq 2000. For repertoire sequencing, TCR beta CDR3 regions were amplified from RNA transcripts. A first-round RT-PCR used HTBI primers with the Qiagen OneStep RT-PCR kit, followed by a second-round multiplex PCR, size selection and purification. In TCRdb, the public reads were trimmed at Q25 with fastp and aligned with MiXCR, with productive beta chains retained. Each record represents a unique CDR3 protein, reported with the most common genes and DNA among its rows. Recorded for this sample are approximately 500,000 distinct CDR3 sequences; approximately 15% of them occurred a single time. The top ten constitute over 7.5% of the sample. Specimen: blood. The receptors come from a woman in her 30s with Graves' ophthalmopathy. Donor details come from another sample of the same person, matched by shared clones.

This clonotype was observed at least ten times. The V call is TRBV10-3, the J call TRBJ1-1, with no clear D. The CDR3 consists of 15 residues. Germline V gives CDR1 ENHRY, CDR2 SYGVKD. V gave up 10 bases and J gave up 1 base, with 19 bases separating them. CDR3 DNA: TGTGCCACCAGATTGTTTAGGACGGAGAACACTGAAGCTTTCTTT. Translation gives CATRLFRTENTEAFF.

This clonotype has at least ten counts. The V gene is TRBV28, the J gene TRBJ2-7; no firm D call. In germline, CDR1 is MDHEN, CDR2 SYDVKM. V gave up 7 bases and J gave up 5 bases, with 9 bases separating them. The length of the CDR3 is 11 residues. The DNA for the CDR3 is TGTGCCAGCAACCTTCGGCACGAGCAGTACTTC. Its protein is CASNLRHEQYF.

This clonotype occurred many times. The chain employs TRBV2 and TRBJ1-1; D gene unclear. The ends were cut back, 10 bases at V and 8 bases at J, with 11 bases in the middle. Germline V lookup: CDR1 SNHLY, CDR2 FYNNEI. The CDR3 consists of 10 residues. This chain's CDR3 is CATITIEAFF. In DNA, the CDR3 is TGTGCCACCATAACCATAGAAGCTTTCTTT.

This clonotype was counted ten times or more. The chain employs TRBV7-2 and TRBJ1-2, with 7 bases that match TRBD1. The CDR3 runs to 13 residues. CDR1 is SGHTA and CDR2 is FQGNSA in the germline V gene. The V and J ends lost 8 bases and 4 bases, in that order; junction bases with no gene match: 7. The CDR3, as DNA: TGTGCCAGCGGACCGGGACAGCTCTATGGCTACACCTTC. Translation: CASGPGQLYGYTF.

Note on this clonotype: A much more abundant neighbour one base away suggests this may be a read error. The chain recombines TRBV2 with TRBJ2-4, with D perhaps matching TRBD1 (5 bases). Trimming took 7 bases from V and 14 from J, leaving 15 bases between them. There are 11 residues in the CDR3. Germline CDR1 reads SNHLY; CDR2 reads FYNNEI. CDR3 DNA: TGTGCCAGCATTGGGGCAGAGACCAAGTACTTC. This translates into CASIGAETKYF.

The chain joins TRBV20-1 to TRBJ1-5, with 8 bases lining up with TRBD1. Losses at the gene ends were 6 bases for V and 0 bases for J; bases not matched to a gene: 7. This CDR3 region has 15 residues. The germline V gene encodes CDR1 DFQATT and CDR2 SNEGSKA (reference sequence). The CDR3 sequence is CSATLTGDSNQPQHF. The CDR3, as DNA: TGCAGTGCCACCCTGACAGGGGATAGCAATCAGCCCCAGCATTTT.

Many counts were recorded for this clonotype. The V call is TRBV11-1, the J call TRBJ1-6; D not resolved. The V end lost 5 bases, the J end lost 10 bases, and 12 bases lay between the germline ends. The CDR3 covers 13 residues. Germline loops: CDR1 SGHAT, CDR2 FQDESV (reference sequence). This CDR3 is CASSVYLASPLHF. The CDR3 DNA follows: TGTGCCAGCAGCGTTTACCTGGCATCACCCCTCCACTTT.

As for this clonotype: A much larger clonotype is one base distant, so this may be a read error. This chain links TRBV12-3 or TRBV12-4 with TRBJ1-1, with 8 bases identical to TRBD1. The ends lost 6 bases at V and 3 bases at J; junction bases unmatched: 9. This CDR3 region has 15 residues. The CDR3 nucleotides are TGTGCCAGCAGCCGCAACCTGACAGGGGACACTGAAGCTTTCTTT. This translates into CASSRNLTGDTEAFF.

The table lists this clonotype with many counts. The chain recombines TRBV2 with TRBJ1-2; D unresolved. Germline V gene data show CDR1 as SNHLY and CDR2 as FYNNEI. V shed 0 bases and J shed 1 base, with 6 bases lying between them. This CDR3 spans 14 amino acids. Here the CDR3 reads CASSEAEGNYGYTF. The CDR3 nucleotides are TGTGCCAGCAGTGAAGCGGAGGGTAACTATGGCTACACCTTC.